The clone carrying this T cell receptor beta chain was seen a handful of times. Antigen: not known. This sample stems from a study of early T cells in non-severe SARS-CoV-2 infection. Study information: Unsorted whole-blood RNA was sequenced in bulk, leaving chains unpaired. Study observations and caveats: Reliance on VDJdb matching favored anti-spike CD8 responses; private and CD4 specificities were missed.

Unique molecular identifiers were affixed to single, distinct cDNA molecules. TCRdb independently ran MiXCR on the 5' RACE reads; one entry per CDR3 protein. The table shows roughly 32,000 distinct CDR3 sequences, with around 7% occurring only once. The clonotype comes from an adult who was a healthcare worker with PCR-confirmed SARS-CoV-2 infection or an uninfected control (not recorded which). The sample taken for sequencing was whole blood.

CDR3: CASSEGHTQYF. The CDR3 bases are TGTGCCAGCAGTGAGGGCCATACGCAGTATTTT. The V gene is TRBV2, the J gene TRBJ2-3; D uncertain. This CDR3 is 11 amino acids long. V was trimmed by 3 bases and J by 7 bases, leaving 5 bases between them. CDR1 is SNHLY, CDR2 FYNNEI, per germline. Combining the CDR3 with reference TRBV2 and TRBJ2-3 gives the whole variable domain EPEVTQTPSHQVTQMGQEVILRCVPISNHLYFYWYRQILGQKVEFLVSFYNNEISEKSEIFDDQFSVERPDGSNFTLKIRSTKLEDSAMYFCASSEGHTQYFGPGTRLTVL.